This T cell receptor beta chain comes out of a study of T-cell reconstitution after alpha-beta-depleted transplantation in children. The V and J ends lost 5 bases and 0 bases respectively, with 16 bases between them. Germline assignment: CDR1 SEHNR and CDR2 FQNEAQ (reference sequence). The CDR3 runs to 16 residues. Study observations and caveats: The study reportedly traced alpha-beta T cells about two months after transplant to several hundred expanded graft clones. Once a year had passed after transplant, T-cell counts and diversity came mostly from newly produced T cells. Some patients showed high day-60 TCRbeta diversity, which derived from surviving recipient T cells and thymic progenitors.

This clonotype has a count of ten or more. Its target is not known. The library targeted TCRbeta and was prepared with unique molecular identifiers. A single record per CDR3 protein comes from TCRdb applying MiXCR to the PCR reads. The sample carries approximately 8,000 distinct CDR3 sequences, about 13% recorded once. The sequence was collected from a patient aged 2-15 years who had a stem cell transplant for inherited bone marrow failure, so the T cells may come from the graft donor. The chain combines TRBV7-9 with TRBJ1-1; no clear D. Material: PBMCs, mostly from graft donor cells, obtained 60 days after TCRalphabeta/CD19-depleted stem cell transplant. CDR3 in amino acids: CASSPRRLDLNTEAFF. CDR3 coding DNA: TGTGCCAGCAGCCCTCGAAGGTTGGACCTGAACACTGAAGCTTTCTTT.